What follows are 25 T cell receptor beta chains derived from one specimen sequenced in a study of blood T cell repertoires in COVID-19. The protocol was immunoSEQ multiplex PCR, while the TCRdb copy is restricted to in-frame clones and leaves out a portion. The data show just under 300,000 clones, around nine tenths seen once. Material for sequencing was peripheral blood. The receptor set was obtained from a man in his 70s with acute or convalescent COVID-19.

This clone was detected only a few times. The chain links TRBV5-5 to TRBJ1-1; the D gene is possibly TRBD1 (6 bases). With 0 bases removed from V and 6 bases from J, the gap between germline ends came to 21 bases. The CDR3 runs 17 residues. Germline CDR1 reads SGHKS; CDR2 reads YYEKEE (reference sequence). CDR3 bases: TGTGCCAGCAGCTTGGAGGCCCCCAGGGGATCCGGCTCTGAAGCTTTCTTT. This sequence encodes CASSLEAPRGSGSEAFF.

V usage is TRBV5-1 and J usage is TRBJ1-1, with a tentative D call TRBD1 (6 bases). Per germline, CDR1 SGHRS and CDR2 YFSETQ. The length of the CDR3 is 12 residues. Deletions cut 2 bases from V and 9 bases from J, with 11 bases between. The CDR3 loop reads CASSFEQGQAFF. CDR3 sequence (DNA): TGCGCCAGCAGCTTCGAACAGGGTCAAGCTTTCTTT.

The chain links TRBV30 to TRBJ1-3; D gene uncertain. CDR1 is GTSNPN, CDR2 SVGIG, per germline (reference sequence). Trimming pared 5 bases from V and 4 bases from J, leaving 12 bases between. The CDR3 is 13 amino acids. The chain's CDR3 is CAWVRDTGNTIYF. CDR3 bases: TGTGCCTGGGTCCGCGACACGGGAAACACCATATATTTT.

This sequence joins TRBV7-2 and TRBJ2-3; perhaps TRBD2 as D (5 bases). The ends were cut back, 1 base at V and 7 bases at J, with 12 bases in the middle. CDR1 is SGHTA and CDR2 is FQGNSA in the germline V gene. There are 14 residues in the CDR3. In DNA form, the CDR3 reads TGTGCCAGCAGCTTAGGATGGGCGGACTATACGCAGTATTTT. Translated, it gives CASSLGWADYTQYF. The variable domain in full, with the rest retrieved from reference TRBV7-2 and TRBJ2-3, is GAGVSQSPSNKVTEKGKDVELRCDPISGHTALYWYRQSLGQGLEFLIYFQGNSAPDKSGLPSDRFSAERTGGSVSTLTIQRTQQEDSAVYLCASSLGWADYTQYFGPGTRLTVL.

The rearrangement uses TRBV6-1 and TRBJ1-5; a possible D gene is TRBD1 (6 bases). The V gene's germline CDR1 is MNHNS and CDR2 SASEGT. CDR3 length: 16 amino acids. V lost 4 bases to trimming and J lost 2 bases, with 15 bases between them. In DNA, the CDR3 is TGTGCCAGCAGTGCCCTTGGGGGCCGGGGCAATCAGCCCCAGCATTTT. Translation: CASSALGGRGNQPQHF.

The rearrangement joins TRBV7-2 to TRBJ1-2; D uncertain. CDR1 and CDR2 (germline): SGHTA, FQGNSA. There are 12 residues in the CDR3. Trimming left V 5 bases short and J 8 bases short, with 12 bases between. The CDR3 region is CASSPDIKGYTF. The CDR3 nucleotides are TGTGCCAGCAGCCCCGACATAAAGGGCTACACCTTC.

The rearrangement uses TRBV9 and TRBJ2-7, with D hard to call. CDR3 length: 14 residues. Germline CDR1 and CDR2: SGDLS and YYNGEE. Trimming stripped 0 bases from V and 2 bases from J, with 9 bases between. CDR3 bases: TGTGCCAGCAGCGTAGGACATGGTCCCTACGAGCAGTACTTC. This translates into CASSVGHGPYEQYF. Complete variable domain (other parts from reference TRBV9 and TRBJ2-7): DSGVTQTPKHLITATGQRVTLRCSPRSGDLSVYWYQQSLDQGLQFLIQYYNGEERAKGNILERFSAQQFPDLHSELNLSSLELGDSALYFCASSVGHGPYEQYFGPGTRLTVT.

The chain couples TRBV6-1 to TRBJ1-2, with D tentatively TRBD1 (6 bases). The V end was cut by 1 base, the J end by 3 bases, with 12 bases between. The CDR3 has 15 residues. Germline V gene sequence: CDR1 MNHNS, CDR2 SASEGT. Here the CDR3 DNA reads TGTGCCAGCAGTGAAGAAGGGACACGGGACTATGGCTACACCTTC. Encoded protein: CASSEEGTRDYGYTF.

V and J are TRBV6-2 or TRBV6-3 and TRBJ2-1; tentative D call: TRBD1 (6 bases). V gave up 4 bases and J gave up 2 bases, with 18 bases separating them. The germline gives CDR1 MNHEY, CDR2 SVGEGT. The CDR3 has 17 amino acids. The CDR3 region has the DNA TGTGCCAGCAGTTTACCTACCCCGGGACACACCTACAATGAGCAGTTCTTC. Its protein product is CASSLPTPGHTYNEQFF.

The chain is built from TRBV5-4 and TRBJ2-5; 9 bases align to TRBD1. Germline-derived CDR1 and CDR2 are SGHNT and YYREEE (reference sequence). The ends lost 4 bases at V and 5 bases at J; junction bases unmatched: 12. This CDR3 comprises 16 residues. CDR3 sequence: CASSPRTGEVGETQYF. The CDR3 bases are TGTGCCAGCAGCCCCAGGACAGGGGAGGTCGGGGAGACCCAGTACTTC.

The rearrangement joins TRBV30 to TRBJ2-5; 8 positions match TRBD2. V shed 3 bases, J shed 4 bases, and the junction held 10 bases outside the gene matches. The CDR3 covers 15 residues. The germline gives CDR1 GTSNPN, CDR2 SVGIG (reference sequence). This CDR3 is CAWSHLGGVGETQYF. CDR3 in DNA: TGTGCCTGGAGCCACCTCGGGGGGGTGGGAGAGACCCAGTACTTC.

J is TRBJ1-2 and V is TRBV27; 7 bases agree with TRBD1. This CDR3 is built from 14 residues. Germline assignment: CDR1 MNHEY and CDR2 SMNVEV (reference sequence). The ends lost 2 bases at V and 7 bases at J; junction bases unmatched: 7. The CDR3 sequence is CASSLRDSSSGYTF. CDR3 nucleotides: TGTGCCAGCAGTTTAAGGGACAGTTCGAGTGGCTACACCTTC.

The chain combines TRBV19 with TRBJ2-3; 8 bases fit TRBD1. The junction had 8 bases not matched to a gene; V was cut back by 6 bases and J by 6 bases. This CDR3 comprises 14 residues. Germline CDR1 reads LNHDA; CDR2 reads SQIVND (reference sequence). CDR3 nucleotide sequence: TGTGCCAGTAGCGAGGACAGGGCCACGGATACGCAGTATTTT. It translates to CASSEDRATDTQYF.

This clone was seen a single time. CDR3 sequence: CASSPDRSVLGEQYF. In DNA, the CDR3 is TGTGCCAGCAGCCCGGACAGGTCTGTCCTGGGCGAGCAGTACTTC. The rearrangement joins TRBV7-2 to TRBJ2-7; 7 bases fit TRBD1. Germline CDR1 reads SGHTA; CDR2 reads FQGNSA. V lost 5 bases, J lost 6 bases, and 13 bases stayed unmatched. This CDR3 spans 15 amino acids.

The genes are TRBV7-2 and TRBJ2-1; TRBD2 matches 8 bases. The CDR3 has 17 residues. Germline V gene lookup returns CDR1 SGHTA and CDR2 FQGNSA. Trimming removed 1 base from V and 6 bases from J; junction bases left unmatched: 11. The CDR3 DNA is TGTGCCAGCAGCTTAGTAGAGGGCGGGGGGACCCTCAATGAGCAGTTCTTC. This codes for CASSLVEGGGTLNEQFF. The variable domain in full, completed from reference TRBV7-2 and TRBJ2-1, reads GAGVSQSPSNKVTEKGKDVELRCDPISGHTALYWYRQSLGQGLEFLIYFQGNSAPDKSGLPSDRFSAERTGGSVSTLTIQRTQQEDSAVYLCASSLVEGGGTLNEQFFGPGTRLTVL.

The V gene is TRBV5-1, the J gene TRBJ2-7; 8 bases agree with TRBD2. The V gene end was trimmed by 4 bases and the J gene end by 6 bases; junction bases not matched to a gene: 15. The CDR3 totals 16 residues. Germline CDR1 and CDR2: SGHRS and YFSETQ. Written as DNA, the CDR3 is TGCGCCAGCAGCGCTGGGGCCCCCGGGAGGGCCTTCGAGCAGTACTTC. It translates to CASSAGAPGRAFEQYF.

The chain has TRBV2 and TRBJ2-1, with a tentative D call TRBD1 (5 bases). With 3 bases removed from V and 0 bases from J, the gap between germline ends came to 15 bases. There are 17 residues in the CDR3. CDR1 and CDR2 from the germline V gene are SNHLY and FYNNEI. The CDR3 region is CASSEQQDHPSYNEQFF. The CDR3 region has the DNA TGTGCCAGCAGTGAGCAACAGGACCACCCCTCCTACAATGAGCAGTTCTTC.

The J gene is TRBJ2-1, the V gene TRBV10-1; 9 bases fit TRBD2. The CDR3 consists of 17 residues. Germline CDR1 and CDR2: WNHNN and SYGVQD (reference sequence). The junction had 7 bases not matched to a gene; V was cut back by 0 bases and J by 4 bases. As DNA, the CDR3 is TGCGCCAGCAGTGAGTCCAGCGGGAGGCCCCCGTACAATGAGCAGTTCTTC. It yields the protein CASSESSGRPPYNEQFF.

The CDR3 is CASSVPPGLGKLNEQFF. As DNA, the CDR3 is TGTGCCAGCAGTGTACCTCCGGGACTAGGGAAGTTGAATGAGCAGTTCTTC. V and J are TRBV6-1 and TRBJ2-1, with 8 bases matching TRBD2. With V trimmed by 4 bases and J by 7 bases, 15 bases remained unmatched. Germline CDR1 reads MNHNS; CDR2 reads SASEGT. The CDR3 runs 17 residues.

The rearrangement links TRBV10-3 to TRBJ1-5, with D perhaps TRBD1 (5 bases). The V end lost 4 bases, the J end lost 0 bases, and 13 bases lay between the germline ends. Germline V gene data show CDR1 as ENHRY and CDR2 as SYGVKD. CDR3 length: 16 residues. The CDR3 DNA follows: TGTGCCATCAGTGGGGGGGGAGACTTTAGCAATCAGCCCCAGCATTTT. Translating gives CAISGGGDFSNQPQHF.

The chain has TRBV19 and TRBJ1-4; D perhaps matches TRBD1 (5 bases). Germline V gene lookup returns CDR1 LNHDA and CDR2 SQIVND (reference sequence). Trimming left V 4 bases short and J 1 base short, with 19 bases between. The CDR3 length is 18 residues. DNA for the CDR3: TGTGCCAGTAGTACAGAATTCCGGGGGTTTGTAACTAATGAAAAACTGTTTTTT. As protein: CASSTEFRGFVTNEKLFF. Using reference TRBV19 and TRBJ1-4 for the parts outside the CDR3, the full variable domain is DGGITQSPKYLFRKEGQNVTLSCEQNLNHDAMYWYRQDPGQGLRLIYYSQIVNDFQKGDIAEGYSVSREKKESFPLTVTSAQKNPTAFYLCASSTEFRGFVTNEKLFFGSGTQLSVL.

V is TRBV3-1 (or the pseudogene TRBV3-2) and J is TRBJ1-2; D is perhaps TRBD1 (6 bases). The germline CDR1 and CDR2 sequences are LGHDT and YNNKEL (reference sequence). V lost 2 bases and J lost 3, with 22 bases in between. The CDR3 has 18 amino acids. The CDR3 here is CASSQLGGGAKLHYGYTF. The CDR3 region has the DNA TGTGCCAGCAGCCAATTGGGGGGGGGCGCGAAGCTGCACTATGGCTACACCTTC.

As DNA, the CDR3 is TGTGCCAGCAGCTTGAGGCTAGCGGGGGGATCAACAGATACGCAGTATTTT. Encoded protein: CASSLRLAGGSTDTQYF. The chain is built from TRBV5-4 and TRBJ2-3; TRBD2 matches 11 bases. Germline-derived CDR1 and CDR2 are SGHNT and YYREEE (reference sequence). V trimming: 1 base; J trimming: 3 bases; junction bases outside the gene matches: 7. The CDR3 runs 17 residues.

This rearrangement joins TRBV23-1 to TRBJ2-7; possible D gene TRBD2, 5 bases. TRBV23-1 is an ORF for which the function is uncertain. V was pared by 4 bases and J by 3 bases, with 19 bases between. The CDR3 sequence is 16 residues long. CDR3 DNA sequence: TGCGCCAGCAGTCGGGCCACGGATGTTCGGGACTACGAGCAGTACTTC. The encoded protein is CASSRATDVRDYEQYF.

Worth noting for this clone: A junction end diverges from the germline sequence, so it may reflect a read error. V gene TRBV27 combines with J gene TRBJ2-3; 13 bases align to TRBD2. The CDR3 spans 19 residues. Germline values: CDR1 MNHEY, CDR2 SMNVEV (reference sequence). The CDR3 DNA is TGTGCCAGCAGTATCCTGACTAGCGGGAGGCATACTAGCACGGATACGCAGTATTTT. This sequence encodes CASSILTSGRHTSTDTQYF.